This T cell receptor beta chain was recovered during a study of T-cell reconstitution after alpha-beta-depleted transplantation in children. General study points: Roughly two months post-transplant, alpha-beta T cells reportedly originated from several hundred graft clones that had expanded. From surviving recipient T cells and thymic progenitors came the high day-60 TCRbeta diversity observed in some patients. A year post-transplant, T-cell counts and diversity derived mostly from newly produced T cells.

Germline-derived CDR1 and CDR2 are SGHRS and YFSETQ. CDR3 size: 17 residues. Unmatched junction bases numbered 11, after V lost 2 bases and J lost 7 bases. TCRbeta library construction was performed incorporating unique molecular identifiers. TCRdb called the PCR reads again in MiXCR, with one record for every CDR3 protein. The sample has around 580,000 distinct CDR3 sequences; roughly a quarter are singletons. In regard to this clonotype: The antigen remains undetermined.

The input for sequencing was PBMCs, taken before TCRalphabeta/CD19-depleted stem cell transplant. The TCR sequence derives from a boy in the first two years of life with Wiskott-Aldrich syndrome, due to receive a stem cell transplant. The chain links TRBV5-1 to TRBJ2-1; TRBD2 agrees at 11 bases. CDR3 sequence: CASSFLGASGRKNEQFF. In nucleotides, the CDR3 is TGCGCCAGCAGCTTTCTTGGCGCTAGCGGGAGGAAGAATGAGCAGTTCTTC.